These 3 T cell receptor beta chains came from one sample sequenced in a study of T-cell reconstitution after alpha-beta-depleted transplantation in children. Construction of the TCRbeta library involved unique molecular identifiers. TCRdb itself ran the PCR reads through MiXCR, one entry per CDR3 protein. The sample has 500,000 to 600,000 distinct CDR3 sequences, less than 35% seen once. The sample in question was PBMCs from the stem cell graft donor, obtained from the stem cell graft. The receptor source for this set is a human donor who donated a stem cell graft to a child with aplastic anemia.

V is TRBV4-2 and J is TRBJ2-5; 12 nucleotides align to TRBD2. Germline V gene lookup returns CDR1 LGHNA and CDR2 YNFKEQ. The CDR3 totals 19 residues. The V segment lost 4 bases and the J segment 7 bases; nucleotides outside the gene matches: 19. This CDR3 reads CASSPLDLSLAGGIGTQYF. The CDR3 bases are TGTGCCAGCAGCCCCCTAGATTTGTCCCTAGCGGGAGGGATAGGGACCCAGTACTTC.

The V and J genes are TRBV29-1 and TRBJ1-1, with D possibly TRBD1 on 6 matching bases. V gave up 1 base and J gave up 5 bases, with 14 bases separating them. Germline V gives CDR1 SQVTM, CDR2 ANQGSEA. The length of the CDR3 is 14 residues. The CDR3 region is CSVEGGGQNTEAFF. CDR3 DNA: TGCAGCGTTGAAGGGGGGGGGCAGAATACTGAAGCTTTCTTT.

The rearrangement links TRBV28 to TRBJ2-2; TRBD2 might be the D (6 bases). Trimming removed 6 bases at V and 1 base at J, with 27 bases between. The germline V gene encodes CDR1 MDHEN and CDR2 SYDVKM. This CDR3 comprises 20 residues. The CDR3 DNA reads TGTGCCAGCAGGACTGGGGTTTCTAGCGAGTCAAATCAGAACACCGGGGAGCTGTTTTTT. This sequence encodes CASRTGVSSESNQNTGELFF.